This entry features one TCR beta chain sequence. The data originate from a study of blood T cell repertoires in COVID-19. The wider study: COVID-19 samples collected from the United States, Italy and Spain covered acute and convalescent phases. T cells, B-cell-depleted T cells, or PBMCs provided the cDNA or gDNA that served as material.

Per germline, CDR1 MNHEY and CDR2 SVGAGI. This CDR3 region has 15 residues. The trim removed 5 bases at V and 4 bases at J, leaving 9 bases unmatched. As originally analysed: Reference gene primers were amplified, and this amplification served to estimate nucleated cell counts. The repertoire was sequenced with immunoSEQ multiplex PCR; TCRdb's copy has only in-frame clones and lacks some. V, J and clone size are taken as reported in that table, and D and trimming were inferred from the DNA itself. The sample includes 150,000 or so clones, around 83% seen only once; the top ten take 12%. A Seattle source enrolled patients during active infection and followed them longitudinally.

The receptor comes from a woman aged 60 to 75 with COVID-19, enrolled during active disease. The J gene is TRBJ1-1, the V gene TRBV6-5; 8 bases agree with TRBD1. The sequenced sample was peripheral blood. The CDR3 DNA sequence: TGTGCCAGCAGTAACGACAGGGGTGCGGCCACTGAAGCTTTCTTT. Protein: CASSNDRGAATEAFF.